The 3 T cell receptor beta chains listed next were all sequenced from one sample in a study of blood T cells in healthy people across ages. It was with a sample-barcoded 5' primer and a J-beta primer mix that a second PCR of roughly 7 to 12 cycles was run. TCRdb re-analysed the 5' RACE reads in MiXCR, keeping a single row per CDR3 protein. The sample has about 1.4 million distinct CDR3 sequences; 45% to 70% are singletons. The sample comprised blood. The receptors were sampled from a man aged 18 to 30 in good health.

This clonotype was counted between two and nine times. V usage is TRBV12-3 or TRBV12-4 and J usage is TRBJ2-7, with D perhaps TRBD1 (6 bases). V was clipped by 3 bases and J by 4 bases, with 16 bases between them. The CDR3 consists of 15 residues. Here the CDR3 reads CASSFLERGLYEQYF. In nucleotides, the CDR3 is TGTGCCAGCAGTTTTCTAGAAAGGGGGTTATACGAGCAGTACTTC.

CDR3 protein: CSATSLGDYEQYF. CDR3 sequence (DNA): TGCAGTGCTACTAGCTTGGGAGACTACGAGCAGTACTTC. The V call is TRBV20-1, the J call TRBJ2-4, with D perhaps matching TRBD2 (5 bases). The J call could be wrong; TRBJ2-7 is a better fit for the DNA end. CDR1 is DFQATT and CDR2 is SNEGSKA in the germline V gene (reference sequence). The CDR3 has 13 amino acids.

The V and J genes are TRBV6-5 and TRBJ1-1; D not certain. V was clipped by 8 bases and J by 1 base, with 11 bases between them. CDR3 length: 13 amino acids. Germline V CDR1 and CDR2: MNHEY, SVGAGI. Written as DNA, the CDR3 is TGTGCCAGCGGATCGGCAGGGAACACTGAAGCTTTCTTT. Protein sequence: CASGSAGNTEAFF.